This T cell receptor beta chain was sequenced during a study of blood T cell repertoires in COVID-19. The overall study: Acute and convalescent COVID-19 specimens originated in the United States, Italy and Spain. The cDNA or gDNA used as material had been derived from T cells, B-cell-depleted T cells, or PBMCs.

How the authors handled the data: Estimated nucleated cell counts came from reference gene primer amplification. Libraries were prepared by immunoSEQ multiplex PCR; TCRdb keeps only in-frame clonotypes and omits some of them. V and J calls and clone size are as listed in that table; D and trimming were resolved from the DNA. The sample lists about 63,000 clones; around three quarters were seen once. V lost 1 base, J lost 1 base, and 7 bases lay in between. This CDR3 region has 14 residues. CDR1 SGHAT and CDR2 FQNNGV come from the germline V gene. The sequencing input was peripheral blood. The clonotype was recovered from a human donor in a cohort sampled during active COVID-19. The chain recombines TRBV11-2 with TRBJ1-1; perhaps TRBD1 as D (5 bases). The CDR3 sequence is CASSLARANTEAFF. As DNA, the CDR3 is TGTGCCAGCAGCTTAGCCAGGGCGAACACTGAAGCTTTCTTT. The complete variable domain, with remaining parts taken from reference TRBV11-2 and TRBJ1-1, reads EAGVAQSPRYKIIEKRQSVAFWCNPISGHATLYWYQQILGQGPKLLIQFQNNGVVDDSQLPKDRFSAERLKGVDSTLKIQPAKLEDSAVYLCASSLARANTEAFFGQGTRLTVV.